These 18 T cell receptor beta chains were all obtained from the same sample, sequenced in a study of shared clonotypes between healthy human individuals. This table comes from immunoSEQ multiplex PCR, and its TCRdb copy is limited to in-frame clones, with some not included. Of about 2.4 million clones in the sample, over 85% were seen once. Sequencing was performed on naive CD4+ T cells sorted from blood. Subset here: CD45RA+ positively selected. The receptors shown here come from a man aged 18 to 30 in good health.

This clone was seen only a few times. Other nucleotide sequences from this sample produce the same CDR3. The V gene is TRBV2, the J gene TRBJ1-2; 8 bases line up with TRBD1. V gave up 2 bases and J gave up 5 bases; unmatched junction bases: 4. The CDR3 loop spans 14 amino acids. Germline values: CDR1 SNHLY, CDR2 FYNNEI. Here the CDR3 DNA reads TGTGCCAGCAGTGAACAGGGGGCTGGGTATGGCTACACCTTC. Encoded protein: CASSEQGAGYGYTF.

The chain couples TRBV7-2 to TRBJ2-1, with 9 bases aligning to TRBD2. CDR1 and CDR2 from the germline V gene are SGHTA and FQGNSA. The CDR3 spans 16 residues. V trimming: 5 bases; J trimming: 2 bases; junction bases outside the gene matches: 7. CDR3 protein: CASSTFSGGTYNEQFF. CDR3 coding DNA: TGTGCCAGCAGCACCTTTAGCGGGGGAACCTACAATGAGCAGTTCTTC.

The rearrangement links TRBV1 to TRBJ2-4. TRBV1 is a recognized pseudogene. The CDR3 is 14 residues long. CDR3 nucleotide sequence: TGCACCAGCAAATGGGGGTTAGCCAAAAACATTCAGTACTTC. It encodes CTSKWGLAKNIQYF.

The CDR3 here is CASSVLAGAHSTDTQYF. In nucleotides, the CDR3 is TGTGCCAGCAGCGTATTAGCGGGAGCCCATAGCACAGATACGCAGTATTTT. The chain employs TRBV9 and TRBJ2-3, with 9 bases identical to TRBD2. This CDR3 is 17 amino acids long. V gave up 1 base and J gave up 0 bases; unmatched junction bases: 6. Germline values: CDR1 SGDLS, CDR2 YYNGEE.

As concerns this clone: Germline and junction disagree at one end, which may indicate a read error. The chain recombines TRBV5-1 with TRBJ1-1; D perhaps matches TRBD1 (5 bases). The CDR3 is 13 residues long. Germline CDR1 and CDR2: SGHRS and YFSETQ. Here the CDR3 reads CASSLDTSTEAFF. As DNA, the CDR3 is TGCGCCAGCAGTTTGGACACCTCCACTGAAGCTTTCTTT.

Comment on this clone: The conserved final phenylalanine or tryptophan is absent from the CDR3, which likely points to a read error. The DNA is left out, because the CDR3 cannot be placed on it with certainty; the CDR3 is given as TCRdb lists it. This chain uses TRBV7-7 with TRBJ2-4. Germline values: CDR1 SSHAT, CDR2 FNYEAQ (reference sequence). The CDR3 has 8 residues if both end residues are counted. The CDR3 here is CASSPTAV.

The chain is built from TRBV11-2 and TRBJ2-7; a weak D match, TRBD1 (6 bases). This CDR3 comprises 17 residues. Trimming pared 0 bases from V and 4 bases from J, leaving 19 bases between. CDR1 SGHAT and CDR2 FQNNGV come from the germline V gene. The chain's CDR3 is CASSLDGGGLPPYEQYF. The CDR3 coding sequence is TGTGCCAGCAGCTTAGATGGTGGGGGCCTCCCCCCTTACGAGCAGTACTTC.

The chain uses TRBV4-1 and TRBJ2-1, with 8 bases lining up with TRBD2. V trimming: 5 bases; J trimming: 0 bases; junction bases outside the gene matches: 21. The CDR3 runs to 21 residues. Per the germline V gene, CDR1 is MGHRA and CDR2 is YSYEKL. The CDR3 DNA reads as TGCGCCAGCAGCTATGGTCTTACCGGGGGGGGAAACCCAAGCTCCTACAATGAGCAGTTCTTC. Residues: CASSYGLTGGGNPSSYNEQFF.

This chain connects TRBV6-1 to TRBJ2-1; D gene ambiguous. From germline, CDR1 is MNHNS and CDR2 SASEGT. CDR3 size: 12 residues. Deletions cut 7 bases from V and 8 bases from J, with 12 bases between. In DNA, the CDR3 is TGTGCCAGCACCCTCCAAAAGGATGAGCAGTTCTTC. It specifies CASTLQKDEQFF.

The rearrangement uses TRBV5-1 and TRBJ1-5; 10 positions agree with TRBD1. J lost 1 base, V lost 8 bases, and 6 bases had no gene match. CDR1 is SGHRS and CDR2 is YFSETQ in the germline V gene. The CDR3 loop spans 15 amino acids. The CDR3 here is CARDRGILSNQPQHF. The CDR3 DNA sequence: TGCGCCAGGGACAGGGGGATATTGAGCAATCAGCCCCAGCATTTT.

J is TRBJ2-3 and V is TRBV2; 11 bases line up with TRBD2. V lost 4 bases to trimming and J lost 3 bases; unmatched junction nucleotides: 9. The CDR3 runs 17 residues. The germline gives CDR1 SNHLY, CDR2 FYNNEI. Here the CDR3 DNA reads TGTGCCAGCAGTGTAGCGAATAGCGGGGGGGCGACAGATACGCAGTATTTT. Its translation: CASSVANSGGATDTQYF. The whole variable domain, filled in from reference TRBV2 and TRBJ2-3, reads EPEVTQTPSHQVTQMGQEVILRCVPISNHLYFYWYRQILGQKVEFLVSFYNNEISEKSEIFDDQFSVERPDGSNFTLKIRSTKLEDSAMYFCASSVANSGGATDTQYFGPGTRLTVL.

The rearrangement links TRBV7-9 to TRBJ2-1; TRBD2 matches at 11 bases. This CDR3 has 15 residues. Germline V CDR1 and CDR2: SEHNR, FQNEAQ (reference sequence). V trimming: 2 bases; J trimming: 6 bases; junction bases outside the gene matches: 3. The CDR3 loop is CASSLTTSGANEQFF. CDR3 sequence (DNA): TGTGCCAGCAGCTTAACGACTAGCGGGGCCAATGAGCAGTTCTTC.

The V and J genes are TRBV29-1 and TRBJ1-2; TRBD1 is a possible D gene (6 bases). This CDR3 contains 12 residues. The V gene lost 5 bases and the J gene lost 4 bases, with 11 bases spanning the gap. Germline V gene lookup returns CDR1 SQVTM and CDR2 ANQGSEA. Written as DNA, the CDR3 is TGCAGCGTTAACCAGGGGTTCTATGGCTACACCTTC. Translation: CSVNQGFYGYTF.

The chain couples TRBV2 to TRBJ2-3; 9 nucleotides agree with TRBD1. Germline CDR1 is SNHLY and CDR2 is FYNNEI. The ends lost 2 bases at V and 4 bases at J; junction bases unmatched: 10. The CDR3 totals 17 residues. CDR3 sequence: CASSERTGVGFADTQYF. For the CDR3, the DNA is TGTGCCAGCAGTGAAAGGACAGGGGTTGGGTTCGCAGATACGCAGTATTTT.

The table lists this clone with a count of one. The chain uses TRBV10-3 and TRBJ2-5; D possibly uses TRBD1 or TRBD2 (5 bases each). The end of the DNA fits TRBJ2-7 better, so the J call may be wrong. Germline assignment: CDR1 ENHRY and CDR2 SYGVKD. There are 13 residues in the CDR3. The CDR3 reads CAISGTYGAEQYF. The DNA of the CDR3 is TGTGCCATCAGTGGGACATACGGGGCCGAGCAGTACTTC.

The rearrangement joins TRBV29-1 to TRBJ2-1; TRBD1 aligns across 9 bases. This CDR3 has 14 amino acids. Germline V gene lookup returns CDR1 SQVTM and CDR2 ANQGSEA. V dropped 6 bases and J dropped 7; count of bases not matched to a gene: 10. CDR3 bases: TGCAGCGTCCGGCGGGGGACAGGGACGAATGAGCAGTTCTTC. This encodes CSVRRGTGTNEQFF.

V is TRBV6-5 and J is TRBJ2-5; the D is unclear. Germline V lookup: CDR1 MNHEY, CDR2 SVGAGI. V was trimmed by 5 bases and J by 5 bases, leaving 6 bases between them. This CDR3 is 11 amino acids long. The CDR3 here is CASSRFETQYF. CDR3 coding DNA: TGTGCCAGCAGTAGATTCGAGACCCAGTACTTC.

The DNA of the CDR3 is TGTGCCGGAACTCGAGGGAAAGGTTATGGCTACACCTTC. Translated: CAGTRGKGYGYTF. This chain connects TRBV28 to TRBJ1-2; no clear D gene. The V end was cut by 11 bases, the J end by 5 bases, with 18 bases between. The CDR3 contains 13 residues. CDR1 is MDHEN, CDR2 SYDVKM, per germline.